The text below deals with one T cell receptor beta chain. Its antigen is as yet unknown. A junction end diverges from the germline sequence, so it may reflect a read error. The germline CDR1 and CDR2 sequences are SGHKS and YYEKEE (reference sequence). The CDR3 loop spans 15 amino acids. The library came from three nested PCR rounds adapted from ARM-PCR protocols. TCRdb passed the multiplex PCR reads through MiXCR, listing each CDR3 protein once. Of over 40,000 distinct CDR3 sequences detected, 74% appear once; the ten largest clones hold roughly a quarter. RNA was extracted from bulk tissue without any cell sorting. This non-tumor lung sample came from over 3 cm beyond the tumor edge. The sample comes from a study of tumor and adjacent non-tumor tissue in lung cancer. Study-wide results and limits: TCR diversity was significantly greater in tumor than normal lung tissue. Top 100 clones took a larger repertoire share in normal lung. Shorter survival was associated with higher TCR diversity in tumors.

Sequencing input: distant non-tumor lung tissue. The chain couples TRBV5-5 to TRBJ2-5; TRBD1 aligns across 10 bases. The clonotype was recovered from a woman in her sixties with non-small cell lung cancer. Here the CDR3 DNA reads TGTGCCAGCAGGGATTATCGACAGGGGGCAGAGATCCAGTACTTC. The encoded protein is CASRDYRQGAEIQYF.